Following are 32 T cell receptor beta chains from one sample sequenced in a study of identical twins. TCRdb independently ran MiXCR on the 5' RACE reads; one entry per CDR3 protein. The sample lists around 1.7 million distinct CDR3 sequences, around a third occurring once. Input material: cord blood. The receptors here all came from a newborn girl in good health.

This clonotype was observed many times. V gene TRBV10-3 combines with J gene TRBJ1-2, with a weak D call TRBD1 (5 bases). Germline loops: CDR1 ENHRY, CDR2 SYGVKD. Deletions cut 0 bases from V and 0 bases from J, with 11 bases between. The CDR3 is 16 residues long. CDR3 sequence: CAISESRDLANYGYTF. CDR3 nucleotides: TGTGCCATCAGTGAGTCTCGGGACCTAGCTAACTATGGCTACACCTTC.

V usage is TRBV5-1 and J usage is TRBJ2-7; no clear D gene. Germline V CDR1 and CDR2: SGHRS, YFSETQ. The CDR3 is made up of 14 amino acids. Trimming stripped 2 bases from V and 1 base from J, with 10 bases between. DNA for the CDR3: TGCGCCAGCAGCTTCCGGACGGATTCCTACGAGCAGTACTTC. Translated, it gives CASSFRTDSYEQYF.

The J gene is TRBJ2-7, the V gene TRBV3-1; D ambiguous. The V gene's germline CDR1 is LGHDT and CDR2 YNNKEL (reference sequence). The CDR3 sequence is 17 residues long. Trimming removed 0 bases from V and 2 bases from J, with 17 bases in between. CDR3 region: CASSQELTWAPTYEQYF. The CDR3, as DNA: TGTGCCAGCAGCCAAGAGCTTACGTGGGCCCCCACCTACGAGCAGTACTTC.

The chain is built from TRBV6-6 and TRBJ1-2; 8 bases fit TRBD1. Germline CDR1 is MNHNY and CDR2 is SVGAGI (reference sequence). The length of the CDR3 is 15 residues. The ends lost 1 base at V and 6 bases at J; junction bases unmatched: 7. CDR3 sequence: CASSYLTQGADGYTF. CDR3 nucleotide sequence: TGTGCCAGCAGTTACTTGACGCAGGGGGCTGATGGCTACACCTTC.

The chain employs TRBV6-1 and TRBJ2-1; no clear D. Germline lookup yields CDR1 MNHNS and CDR2 SASEGT. Trimming removed 4 bases at V and 5 bases at J, with 12 bases between. The CDR3 has 14 residues. This chain's CDR3 is CASSGSAPHNEQFF. CDR3 DNA sequence: TGTGCCAGCAGTGGATCAGCTCCCCACAATGAGCAGTTCTTC.

This clonotype was counted between two and nine times. The rearrangement links TRBV5-1 to TRBJ2-1; TRBD1 matches at 10 bases. Germline CDR1 SGHRS, CDR2 YFSETQ. V lost 3 bases and J lost 5; bases outside the gene matches: 8. CDR3 length: 16 amino acids. CDR3 bases: TGCGCCAGCAGCTCTCAGGGGACAGGGGCCGACAATGAGCAGTTCTTC. As protein: CASSSQGTGADNEQFF.

This chain joins TRBV12-3 or TRBV12-4 and TRBJ2-1, with 10 bases fitting TRBD2. CDR3 length: 15 amino acids. V lost 7 bases, J lost 9 bases, and 12 bases stayed unmatched. The CDR3 region is CASIFWALAGSEQFF. CDR3 bases: TGTGCCAGCATTTTTTGGGCACTAGCGGGGAGTGAGCAGTTCTTC.

The chain couples TRBV20-1 to TRBJ1-5; TRBD1 is a possible D gene (6 bases). The germline gives CDR1 DFQATT, CDR2 SNEGSKA (reference sequence). The CDR3 is 14 residues long. With 6 bases removed from V and 0 bases from J, the gap between germline ends came to 12 bases. Here the CDR3 DNA reads TGCAGTGCCAGGGGTCCCCCTAGCAATCAGCCCCAGCATTTT. Its translation: CSARGPPSNQPQHF.

Details on this clonotype: At one of its ends the junction is not consistent with the germline gene, which may arise from a read error. The gene calls are TRBV5-6 and TRBJ1-6, with D possibly TRBD1 on 6 matching bases. The CDR3 consists of 16 residues. The germline CDR1 and CDR2 sequences are SGHDT and YYEEEE. The CDR3 DNA reads TGTGTCAGCAGCTTGGGTCCGCAGGGGAGGTCTTCACCCCTCCACTTT. It codes for CVSSLGPQGRSSPLHF.

The rearrangement joins TRBV4-1 to TRBJ2-1; 8 bases are shared with TRBD2. Germline V gives CDR1 MGHRA, CDR2 YSYEKL. The CDR3 sequence is 15 residues long. The V and J ends lost 5 bases and 5 bases, in that order; junction bases with no gene match: 8. CDR3 protein: CASSMTSVDHNEQFF. Written as DNA, the CDR3 is TGCGCCAGCAGCATGACTAGCGTGGACCACAATGAGCAGTTCTTC.

This sequence joins TRBV12-3 or TRBV12-4 and TRBJ2-5, with 8 bases lining up with TRBD2. The CDR3 covers 12 residues. The junction had 9 bases not matched to a gene; V was cut back by 7 bases and J by 11 bases. The CDR3 loop is CASTAGVNEQYF. The CDR3 bases are TGTGCCAGCACAGCGGGAGTGAATGAGCAGTACTTC.

This clonotype was observed a few times. The chain is built from TRBV5-1 and TRBJ2-1; 7 bases are a match to TRBD1. With V trimmed by 5 bases and J by 7 bases, 6 bases remained unmatched. The V gene's germline CDR1 is SGHRS and CDR2 YFSETQ. This CDR3 has 13 amino acids. As DNA, the CDR3 is TGCGCCAGCAGTCGGGACAGTCTTAATGAGCAGTTCTTC. It yields the protein CASSRDSLNEQFF.

This clonotype has ten or more counts. Written as DNA, the CDR3 is TGTGCCAGCAGCTTCGGGACTAGCATTTACAATGAGCAGTTCTTC. Translated, it gives CASSFGTSIYNEQFF. V and J are TRBV7-2 and TRBJ2-1, with TRBD2 matching 9 bases. Germline trimming cut 3 bases from V and 4 bases from J; bases unmatched to any gene: 4. The CDR3 is made up of 15 amino acids. Germline lookup yields CDR1 SGHTA and CDR2 FQGNSA.

On this clonotype itself: This may be a read error, as it is one base from a much larger clone. The V gene is TRBV4-2, the J gene TRBJ2-1, with 9 bases lining up with TRBD2. Germline V gene sequence: CDR1 LGHNA, CDR2 YNFKEQ. The CDR3 has 14 amino acids. This CDR3 reads CVSSQDTSGNEQFF. The DNA for the CDR3 is TGTGTCAGCAGCCAAGATACTAGCGGGAATGAGCAGTTCTTC.

This clonotype was counted only a few times. V and J are TRBV4-1 and TRBJ1-1; D not resolved. CDR1 is MGHRA, CDR2 YSYEKL, per germline. CDR3 length equals 16 residues. The V gene lost 5 bases and the J gene lost 1 base, with 17 bases spanning the gap. The CDR3 nucleotides are TGCGCCAGCAGCGGGAGGGTACGGACCCCGAACACTGAAGCTTTCTTT. Its translation is CASSGRVRTPNTEAFF.

This clonotype was seen a few times. This chain uses TRBV20-1 with TRBJ2-3, with unresolved D. This CDR3 contains 14 residues. CDR1 DFQATT and CDR2 SNEGSKA come from the germline V gene (reference sequence). V was pared by 0 bases and J by 2 bases, with 9 bases between. The CDR3 DNA follows: TGCAGTGCTAGAGATTCAAAACCCACAGATACGCAGTATTTT. It is translated as CSARDSKPTDTQYF.

This chain uses TRBV6-7 with TRBJ2-4; D perhaps matches TRBD2 (5 bases). TRBV6-7 is an ORF, with its function uncertain. V gave up 0 bases and J gave up 5 bases, with 5 bases separating them. There are 13 residues in the CDR3. The CDR3 DNA is TGTGCCAGCAGTTACTCTAGCGAAAACATTCAGTACTTC. Its translation is CASSYSSENIQYF.

The chain couples TRBV24-1 to TRBJ2-6; 7 nucleotides match TRBD2. The CDR3 is 16 amino acids. V dropped 0 bases and J dropped 2; count of bases not matched to a gene: 0. Germline CDR1 reads KGHDR; CDR2 reads SFDVKD. The CDR3 region is CATSDLRGAGANVLTF. The CDR3 bases are TGTGCCACCAGTGATTTGCGGGGGGCTGGGGCCAACGTCCTGACTTTC.

The J gene is TRBJ2-3, the V gene TRBV25-1; TRBD1 is a possible D gene (7 bases). The V gene's germline CDR1 is MGHDK and CDR2 SYGVNS. The CDR3 contains 14 residues. V lost 5 bases and J 5 bases, leaving 14 bases between the germline ends. The CDR3, as DNA: TGTGCCAGCAGTAACCGACAGGGAGGAGATACGCAGTATTTT. It codes for CASSNRQGGDTQYF.

This clonotype was seen only a few times. The gene calls are TRBV5-1 and TRBJ1-1; D uncertain. Trimming pared 2 bases from V and 3 bases from J, leaving 11 bases between. The germline gives CDR1 SGHRS, CDR2 YFSETQ. The CDR3 loop spans 14 amino acids. CDR3 sequence reads: CASSFRGSDTEAFF. The CDR3 region has the DNA TGCGCCAGCAGCTTCCGGGGATCGGACACTGAAGCTTTCTTT. The full variable domain, in which reference TRBV5-1 and TRBJ1-1 provide the parts outside the CDR3, is KAGVTQTPRYLIKTRGQQVTLSCSPISGHRSVSWYQQTPGQGLQFLFEYFSETQRNKGNFPGRFSGRQFSNSRSEMNVSTLELGDSALYLCASSFRGSDTEAFFGQGTRLTVV.

There are many counts of this clonotype. The chain has TRBV3-1 and TRBJ2-1; 14 bases are shared with TRBD2. There are 17 residues in the CDR3. V lost 4 bases, J lost 10 bases, and 12 bases stayed unmatched. Germline V lookup: CDR1 LGHDT, CDR2 YNNKEL (reference sequence). As DNA, the CDR3 is TGTGCCAGCAGCCTAGAAGGATCGGGACTAGCGGGAGCGGAGCAGTTCTTC. Translation gives CASSLEGSGLAGAEQFF.

The chain couples TRBV5-1 to TRBJ2-1; D is possibly TRBD1 (6 bases). The CDR3 extends over 16 amino acids. Trimming pared 1 base from V and 9 bases from J, leaving 20 bases between. Germline V lookup: CDR1 SGHRS, CDR2 YFSETQ. For the CDR3, the DNA is TGCGCCAGCAGCTTGCAGCAGGGGAGCTCCCGCGGTGAGCAGTTCTTC. Translation gives CASSLQQGSSRGEQFF.

This clonotype was detected a few times. J is TRBJ2-1 and V is TRBV6-6, with 11 bases matching TRBD1. The CDR3 is 15 amino acids. The J segment lost 6 bases and the V segment lost 5 bases, leaving 6 bases of the junction unmatched. Germline loops: CDR1 MNHNY, CDR2 SVGAGI (reference sequence). The CDR3 here is CASSRGDRGFNEQFF. CDR3 in DNA: TGTGCCAGCAGTAGGGGGGACAGGGGGTTCAATGAGCAGTTCTTC.

The chain is built from TRBV20-1 and TRBJ2-7, with 7 bases that match TRBD2. This CDR3 comprises 12 residues. The V and J ends lost 6 bases and 3 bases, in that order; junction bases with no gene match: 5. CDR1 and CDR2 from the germline V gene are DFQATT and SNEGSKA (reference sequence). CDR3 amino acids: CSAERGLYEQYF. As DNA, the CDR3 is TGCAGTGCGGAGCGGGGACTCTACGAGCAGTACTTC.

V is TRBV21-1 and J is TRBJ2-2; the tabulated D call, TRBD1, remains unverified against the DNA. TRBV21-1 has pseudogene status. CDR3 length: 15 residues. The CDR3 DNA reads TGTGCCAGCAGCAAAGTAGGGGGGAACACCGGGGAGCTGTTTTTT. This sequence encodes CASSKVGGNTGELFF.

The table lists this clonotype with a few counts. The CDR3 nucleotides read TGTGCCAGCAGTGAAGAAAGGGTCCTAGATACGCAGTATTTT. Its translation is CASSEERVLDTQYF. The chain links TRBV6-1 to TRBJ2-3; D is undetermined. Germline values: CDR1 MNHNS, CDR2 SASEGT. The CDR3 loop spans 14 amino acids. V lost 1 base and J lost 5, with 10 bases in between.

Comment on this clonotype: This could be a read error, since a much larger clone is one nucleotide away. This chain connects TRBV4-2 to TRBJ2-7, with 8 bases aligning to TRBD1. CDR1 and CDR2 from the germline V gene are LGHNA and YNFKEQ. The CDR3 spans 16 residues. The V gene end was trimmed by 0 bases and the J gene end by 7 bases; junction bases not matched to a gene: 11. The CDR3 nucleotides read TGTGCCAGCAGCCAAGATTCCACAGGGGGTTACAATGAGCAGTACTTC. Its translation is CASSQDSTGGYNEQYF.

Only a few counts were recorded for this clonotype. The rearrangement joins TRBV28 to TRBJ2-5; D perhaps matches TRBD2 (6 bases). The J call could be wrong; TRBJ2-7 is a better fit for the DNA end. Germline CDR1 is MDHEN and CDR2 is SYDVKM. The length of the CDR3 is 16 residues. DNA for the CDR3: TGTGCCAGCAGTTTATATCTGGGACTCCACCTTTCCGAGCAGTACTTC. Protein product: CASSLYLGLHLSEQYF.

This clonotype appeared a few times. The chain employs TRBV6-1 and TRBJ2-5, with a weak D call TRBD2 (6 bases). Germline V lookup: CDR1 MNHNS, CDR2 SASEGT. The V and J ends lost 3 bases and 10 bases respectively, with 18 bases between them. The CDR3 length is 14 residues. For the CDR3, the DNA is TGTGCCAGCAGTGAGATGGGACTTAGGCCGGGCCAGTACTTC. Its translation is CASSEMGLRPGQYF.

The V gene is TRBV25-1, the J gene TRBJ1-4; 9 bases align to TRBD1. Germline V CDR1 and CDR2: MGHDK, SYGVNS. V was clipped by 1 base and J by 9 bases; unmatched bases: 9. The CDR3 is 16 residues long. DNA for the CDR3: TGTGCCAGCAGTGAATTCGGGGGACAGGGCAGACAAAAACTGTTTTTT. Protein sequence: CASSEFGGQGRQKLFF.

This chain connects TRBV7-2 to TRBJ1-2, with 8 nucleotides matching TRBD1. In germline, CDR1 is SGHTA, CDR2 FQGNSA. The CDR3 consists of 15 residues. The ends lost 3 bases at V and 5 bases at J; junction bases unmatched: 8. This CDR3 reads CASSFTGGVNYGYTF. In DNA form, the CDR3 reads TGTGCCAGCAGCTTTACAGGGGGGGTGAATTATGGCTACACCTTC.

The genes are TRBV28 and TRBJ1-4; D ambiguous. Germline assignment: CDR1 MDHEN and CDR2 SYDVKM. Trimming removed 5 bases at V and 0 bases at J, with 7 bases between. This CDR3 has 14 amino acids. DNA for the CDR3: TGTGCCAGCAGTACGGCCCCAACTAATGAAAAACTGTTTTTT. Translating gives CASSTAPTNEKLFF.